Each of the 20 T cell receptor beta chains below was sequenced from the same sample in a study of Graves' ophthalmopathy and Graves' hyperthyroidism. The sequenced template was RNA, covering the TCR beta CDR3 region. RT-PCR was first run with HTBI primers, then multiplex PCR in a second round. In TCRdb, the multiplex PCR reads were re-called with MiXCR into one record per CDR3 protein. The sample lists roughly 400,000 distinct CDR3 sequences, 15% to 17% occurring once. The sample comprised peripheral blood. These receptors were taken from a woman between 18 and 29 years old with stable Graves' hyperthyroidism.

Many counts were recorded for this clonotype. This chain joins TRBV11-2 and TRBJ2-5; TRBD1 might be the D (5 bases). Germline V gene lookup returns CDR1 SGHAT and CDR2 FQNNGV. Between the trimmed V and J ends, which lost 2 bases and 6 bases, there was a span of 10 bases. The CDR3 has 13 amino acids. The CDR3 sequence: CASSLNRRKTQYF. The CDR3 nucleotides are TGTGCCAGCAGCTTAAACAGGAGAAAGACCCAGTACTTC. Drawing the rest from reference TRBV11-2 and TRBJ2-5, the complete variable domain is EAGVAQSPRYKIIEKRQSVAFWCNPISGHATLYWYQQILGQGPKLLIQFQNNGVVDDSQLPKDRFSAERLKGVDSTLKIQPAKLEDSAVYLCASSLNRRKTQYFGPGTRLLVL.

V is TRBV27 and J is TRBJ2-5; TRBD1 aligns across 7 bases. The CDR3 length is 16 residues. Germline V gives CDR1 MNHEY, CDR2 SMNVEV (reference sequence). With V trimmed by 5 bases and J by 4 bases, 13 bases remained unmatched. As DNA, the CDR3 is TGTGCCAGCAGTACCCGCCTGCGAGGGGGCTTAGAGACCCAGTACTTC. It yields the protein CASSTRLRGGLETQYF.

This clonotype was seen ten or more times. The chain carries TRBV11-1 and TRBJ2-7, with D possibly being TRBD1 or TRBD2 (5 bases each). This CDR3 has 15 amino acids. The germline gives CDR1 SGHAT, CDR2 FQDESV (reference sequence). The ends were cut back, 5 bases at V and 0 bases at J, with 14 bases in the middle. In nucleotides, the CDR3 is TGTGCCAGCAGCGCCCTCAGGGAGTACTCCTACGAGCAGTACTTC. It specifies CASSALREYSYEQYF.

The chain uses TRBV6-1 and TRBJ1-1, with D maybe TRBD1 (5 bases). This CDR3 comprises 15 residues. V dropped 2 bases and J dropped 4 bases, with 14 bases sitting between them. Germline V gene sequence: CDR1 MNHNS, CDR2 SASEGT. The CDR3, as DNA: TGTGCCAGCAGTGAAAGGAGCGGTGGGGGCACTGAAGCTTTCTTT. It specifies CASSERSGGGTEAFF.

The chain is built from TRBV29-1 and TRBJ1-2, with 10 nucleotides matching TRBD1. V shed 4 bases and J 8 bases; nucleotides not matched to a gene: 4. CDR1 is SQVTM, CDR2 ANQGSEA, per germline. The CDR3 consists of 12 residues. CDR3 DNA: TGCAGCGTTGTGGGGACAGGGGAGGGCTACACCTTC. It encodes CSVVGTGEGYTF.

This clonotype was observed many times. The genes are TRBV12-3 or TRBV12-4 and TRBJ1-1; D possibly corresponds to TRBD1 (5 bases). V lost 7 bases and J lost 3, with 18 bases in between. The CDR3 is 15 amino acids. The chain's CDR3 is CASTLGRKFYTEAFF. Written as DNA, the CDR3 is TGTGCCAGCACCTTGGGACGGAAATTTTACACTGAAGCTTTCTTT.

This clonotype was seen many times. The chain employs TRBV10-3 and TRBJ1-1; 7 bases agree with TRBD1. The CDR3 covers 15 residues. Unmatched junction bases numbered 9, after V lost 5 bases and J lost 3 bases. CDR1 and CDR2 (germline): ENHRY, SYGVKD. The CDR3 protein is CAISPSGGKDTEAFF. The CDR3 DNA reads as TGTGCCATCAGTCCCTCAGGGGGGAAGGACACTGAAGCTTTCTTT.

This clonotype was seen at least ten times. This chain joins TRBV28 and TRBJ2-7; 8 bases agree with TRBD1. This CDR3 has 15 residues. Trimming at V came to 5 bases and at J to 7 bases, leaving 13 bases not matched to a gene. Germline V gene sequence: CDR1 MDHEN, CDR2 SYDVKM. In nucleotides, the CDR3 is TGTGCCAGCAGTACCTGGACAGGGAAATTGAGAGAGCAGTACTTC. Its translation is CASSTWTGKLREQYF.

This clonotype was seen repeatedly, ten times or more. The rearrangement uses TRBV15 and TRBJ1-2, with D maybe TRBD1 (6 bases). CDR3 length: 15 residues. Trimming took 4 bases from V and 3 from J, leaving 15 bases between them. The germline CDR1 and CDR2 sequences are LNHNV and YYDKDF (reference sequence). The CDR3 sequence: CATSTTDSVYYGYTF. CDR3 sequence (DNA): TGTGCCACCAGCACCACGGACAGTGTCTACTATGGCTACACCTTC.

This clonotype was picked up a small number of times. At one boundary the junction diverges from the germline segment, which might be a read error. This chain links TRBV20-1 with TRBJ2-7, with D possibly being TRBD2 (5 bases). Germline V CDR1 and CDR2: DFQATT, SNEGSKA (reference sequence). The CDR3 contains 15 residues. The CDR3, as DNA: TGCAGTGCTAGAGCTACCGGGATAGGAGACTACGATCAGTACTTC. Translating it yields CSARATGIGDYDQYF.

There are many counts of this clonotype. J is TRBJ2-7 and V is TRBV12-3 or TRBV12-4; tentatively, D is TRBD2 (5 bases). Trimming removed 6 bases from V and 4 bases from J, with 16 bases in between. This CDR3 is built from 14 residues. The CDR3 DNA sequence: TGTGCCAGCAGCCATACTTCGGACTTGTACGAGCAGTACTTC. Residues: CASSHTSDLYEQYF.

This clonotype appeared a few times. The CDR3 here is CASSQRFGPQHF. As DNA, the CDR3 is TGTGCCAGCAGCCAGAGATTCGGGCCCCAGCATTTT. The V gene is TRBV12-3 or TRBV12-4, the J gene TRBJ1-5; unclear D gene. The CDR3 covers 12 residues. Between the trimmed V and J ends, which lost 6 bases and 9 bases, there was a span of 12 bases.

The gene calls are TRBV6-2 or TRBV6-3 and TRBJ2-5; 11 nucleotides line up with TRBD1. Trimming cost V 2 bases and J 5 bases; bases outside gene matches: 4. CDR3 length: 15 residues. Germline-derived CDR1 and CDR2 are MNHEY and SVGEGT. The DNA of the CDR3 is TGTGCCAGCAGTTACAGGACAGGGGGCAGGGAGACCCAGTACTTC. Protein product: CASSYRTGGRETQYF.

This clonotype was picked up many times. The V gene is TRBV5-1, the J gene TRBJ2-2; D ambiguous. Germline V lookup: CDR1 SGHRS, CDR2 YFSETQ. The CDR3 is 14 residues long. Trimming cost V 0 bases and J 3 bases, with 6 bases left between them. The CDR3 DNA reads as TGCGCCAGCAGCTTGGGGTCGTACACCGGGGAGCTGTTTTTT. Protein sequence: CASSLGSYTGELFF.

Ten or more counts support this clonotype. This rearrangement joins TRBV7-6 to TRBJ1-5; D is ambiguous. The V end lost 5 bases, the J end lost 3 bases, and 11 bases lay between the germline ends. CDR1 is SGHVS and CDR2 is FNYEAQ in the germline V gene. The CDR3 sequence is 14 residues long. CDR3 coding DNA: TGTGCCAGCAGCAGGGCGGGGTTCAATCAGCCCCAGCATTTT. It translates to CASSRAGFNQPQHF.

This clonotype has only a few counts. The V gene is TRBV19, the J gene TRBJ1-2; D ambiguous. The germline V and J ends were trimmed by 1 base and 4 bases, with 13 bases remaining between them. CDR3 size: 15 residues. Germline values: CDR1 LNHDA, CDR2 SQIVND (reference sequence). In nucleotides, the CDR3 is TGTGCCAGTAGTATAGGAACCGGGTTAGGCTATGGCTACACCTTC. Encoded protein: CASSIGTGLGYGYTF. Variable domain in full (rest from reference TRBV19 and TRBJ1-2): DGGITQSPKYLFRKEGQNVTLSCEQNLNHDAMYWYRQDPGQGLRLIYYSQIVNDFQKGDIAEGYSVSREKKESFPLTVTSAQKNPTAFYLCASSIGTGLGYGYTFGSGTRLTVV.

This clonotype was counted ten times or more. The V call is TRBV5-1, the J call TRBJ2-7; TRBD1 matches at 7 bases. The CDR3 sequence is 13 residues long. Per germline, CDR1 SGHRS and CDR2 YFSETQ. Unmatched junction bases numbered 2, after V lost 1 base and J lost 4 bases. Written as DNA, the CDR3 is TGCGCCAGCAGCTTGCCGACAGGGTACGAGCAGTACTTC. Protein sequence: CASSLPTGYEQYF.

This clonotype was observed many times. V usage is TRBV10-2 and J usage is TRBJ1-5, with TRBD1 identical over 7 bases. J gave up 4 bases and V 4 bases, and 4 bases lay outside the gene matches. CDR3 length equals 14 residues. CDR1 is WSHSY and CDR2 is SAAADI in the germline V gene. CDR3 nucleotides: TGCGCCAGCAGTGGACAGGGACGTAATCAGCCCCAGCATTTT. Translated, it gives CASSGQGRNQPQHF.

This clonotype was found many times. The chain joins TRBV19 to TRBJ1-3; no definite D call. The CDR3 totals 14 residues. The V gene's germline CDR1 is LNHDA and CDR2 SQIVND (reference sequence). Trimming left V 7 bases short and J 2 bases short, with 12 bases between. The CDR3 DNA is TGTGCCAGTAAGGAAGAGAGAACTGGAAACACCATATATTTT. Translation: CASKEERTGNTIYF.

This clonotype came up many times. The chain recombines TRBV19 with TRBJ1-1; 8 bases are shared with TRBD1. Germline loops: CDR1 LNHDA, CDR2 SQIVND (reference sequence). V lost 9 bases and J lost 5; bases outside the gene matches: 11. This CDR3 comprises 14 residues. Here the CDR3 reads CASQTGAPITEAFF. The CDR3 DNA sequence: TGTGCCAGCCAGACAGGGGCCCCGATTACTGAAGCTTTCTTT. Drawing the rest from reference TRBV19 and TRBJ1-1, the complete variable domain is DGGITQSPKYLFRKEGQNVTLSCEQNLNHDAMYWYRQDPGQGLRLIYYSQIVNDFQKGDIAEGYSVSREKKESFPLTVTSAQKNPTAFYLCASQTGAPITEAFFGQGTRLTVV.